These 8 T cell receptor beta chains originate from one sample sequenced in a study of chemoradiotherapy in HPV16-positive cancers. The repertoire was sequenced with immunoSEQ multiplex PCR; TCRdb's copy has only in-frame clones and lacks some. The sample has roughly 14,000 clones, 60% to 85% seen once. The sample was gathered from a patient who underwent chemoradiotherapy. The receptors were sampled from a human donor with HPV-associated anogenital cancer.

With respect to this clone: The identical CDR3 is also encoded by other nucleotide sequences in the sample. This chain joins TRBV19 and TRBJ2-3; maybe TRBD2 (6 bases). There are 15 residues in the CDR3. Germline V CDR1 and CDR2: LNHDA, SQIVND (reference sequence). Trimming cost V 5 bases and J 6 bases, with 18 bases left between them. This CDR3 is CASSDLLARGDTQYF. Here the CDR3 DNA reads TGTGCCAGTAGTGACCTTTTAGCGCGGGGTGATACGCAGTATTTT.

This clone was counted once. The V gene is TRBV7-9, the J gene TRBJ2-7; TRBD1 matches 7 bases. This CDR3 is 14 amino acids long. Germline V lookup: CDR1 SEHNR, CDR2 FQNEAQ (reference sequence). The trim removed 5 bases at V and 2 bases at J, leaving 6 bases unmatched. The CDR3 coding sequence is TGTGCCAGCAGCCAGGGGACAGTCCCCTACGAGCAGTACTTC. This translates into CASSQGTVPYEQYF.

J is TRBJ2-7 and V is TRBV6-4, with D possibly being TRBD2 (6 bases). Trimming left V 11 bases short and J 6 bases short, with 20 bases between. This CDR3 spans 13 amino acids. Germline V gene lookup returns CDR1 MRHNA and CDR2 SNTAGT. Here the CDR3 reads CAPGEAWPFEQYF. The CDR3 coding sequence is TGTGCCCCCGGGGAGGCTTGGCCTTTCGAGCAGTACTTC.

V and J are TRBV5-1 and TRBJ2-5, with 9 positions matching TRBD1. Germline V gene lookup returns CDR1 SGHRS and CDR2 YFSETQ. Germline trimming cut 5 bases from V and 5 bases from J; bases unmatched to any gene: 7. The CDR3 has 14 amino acids. CDR3 protein: CASSTGDRVETQYF. In DNA form, the CDR3 reads TGCGCCAGCAGTACAGGGGACAGGGTCGAGACCCAGTACTTC.

In its sample, this clone was seen a few times. The rearrangement links TRBV4-1 to TRBJ2-5; D remains unclear. This CDR3 comprises 13 residues. The V end lost 0 bases, the J end lost 4 bases, and 6 bases lay between the germline ends. From germline, CDR1 is MGHRA and CDR2 YSYEKL. The CDR3 here is CASSQDRSETQYF. CDR3 bases: TGCGCCAGCAGCCAAGATCGCTCAGAGACCCAGTACTTC.

The chain uses TRBV5-4 and TRBJ1-2; no reliable D call. CDR1 and CDR2 from the germline V gene are SGHNT and YYREEE (reference sequence). Trimming removed 1 base at V and 7 bases at J, with 14 bases between. The CDR3 consists of 14 residues. The chain's CDR3 is CASSLRGDLGGYTF. The CDR3 coding sequence is TGTGCCAGCAGCTTGCGCGGAGATCTGGGTGGCTACACCTTC.

The rearrangement uses TRBV10-1 and TRBJ1-2; D uncertain. The CDR3 is 14 amino acids. Looked up from germline, CDR1 is WNHNN and CDR2 is SYGVQD (reference sequence). With 2 bases removed from V and 5 bases from J, the gap between germline ends came to 12 bases. The CDR3 spells CASSESGLLYGYTF. CDR3 DNA: TGCGCCAGCAGTGAGAGCGGTCTATTATATGGCTACACCTTC.

This clone was observed a few times. The chain joins TRBV2 to TRBJ1-1; a weak D match, TRBD1 (5 bases). Germline V gives CDR1 SNHLY, CDR2 FYNNEI. The CDR3 is made up of 11 amino acids. Trimming pared 11 bases from V and 5 bases from J, leaving 12 bases between. The CDR3 here is CAGPGLTEAFF. CDR3 nucleotide sequence: TGTGCCGGGCCGGGGCTTACTGAAGCTTTCTTT.